This T cell receptor beta chain was identified in a study of blood T cell repertoires in COVID-19. Original data processing: Using reference gene primer amplification, nucleated cell counts were estimated. TCRdb's table, derived via immunoSEQ multiplex PCR, lists solely in-frame clones and lacks some. V and J calls and clone size are copied from that table; D and trimming were computed from the DNA. This sample carries some 120,000 clones, approximately 85% of them seen once, and the ten largest clones take roughly 8.2%. The CDR3 is 12 amino acids. The V end was cut by 8 bases, the J end by 5 bases, with 7 bases between.

The chain carries TRBV12-3 or TRBV12-4 and TRBJ1-6; D is undetermined. The TCR comes from a man between 65 and 85 years old with acute or convalescent COVID-19. Material for sequencing was peripheral blood. Here the CDR3 DNA reads TGTGCCAGCTCCCTTCATAATTCACCCCTCCACTTT. Protein sequence: CASSLHNSPLHF.